This T cell receptor beta chain was sequenced during a study of cytomegalovirus exposure and HLA in healthy donors. The CDR3 is made up of 15 amino acids. Germline CDR1 is SGHRS and CDR2 is YFSETQ. Losses at the gene ends were 8 bases for V and 0 bases for J; bases not matched to a gene: 9. As to this clone: Its target is unknown.

The PCR was carried out with 60 Vbeta primers and 13 Jbeta primers. The assay was immunoSEQ multiplex PCR, and TCRdb's table has in-frame clones only and misses some. The sample has about 35,000 clones; 76% are singletons. Study conclusions and caveats: Exclusion as indistinguishable affected some V segments, including TRBV6-2 and TRBV6-3. Presence/absence analysis assumed near-uniform sequencing depth across donors.

This clonotype originated in a woman in her 30s in good health and CMV-seropositive. Input material: PBMCs. The J gene is TRBJ2-3, the V gene TRBV5-1, with TRBD1 matching over 7 bases. CDR3: CASSGWTGSTDTQYF. In DNA form, the CDR3 reads TGCGCCAGTTCTGGGTGGACAGGAAGCACAGATACGCAGTATTTT.